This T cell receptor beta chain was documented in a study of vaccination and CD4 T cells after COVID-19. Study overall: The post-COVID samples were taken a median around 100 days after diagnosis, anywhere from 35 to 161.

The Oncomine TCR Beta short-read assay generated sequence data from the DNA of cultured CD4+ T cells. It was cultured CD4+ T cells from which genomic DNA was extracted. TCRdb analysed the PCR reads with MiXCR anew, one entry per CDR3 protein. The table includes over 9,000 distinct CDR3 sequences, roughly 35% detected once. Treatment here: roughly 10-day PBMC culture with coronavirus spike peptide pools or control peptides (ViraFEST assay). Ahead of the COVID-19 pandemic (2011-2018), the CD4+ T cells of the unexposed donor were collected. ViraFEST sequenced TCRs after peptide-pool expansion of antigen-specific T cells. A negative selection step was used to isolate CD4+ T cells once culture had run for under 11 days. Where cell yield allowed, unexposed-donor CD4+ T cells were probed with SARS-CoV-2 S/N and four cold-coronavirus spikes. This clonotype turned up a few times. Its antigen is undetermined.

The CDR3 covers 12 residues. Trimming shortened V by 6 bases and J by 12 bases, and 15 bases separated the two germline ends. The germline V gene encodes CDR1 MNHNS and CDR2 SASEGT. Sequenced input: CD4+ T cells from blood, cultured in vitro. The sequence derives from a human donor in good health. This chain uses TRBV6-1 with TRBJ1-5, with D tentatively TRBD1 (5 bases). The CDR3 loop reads CASSPVVGVQHF. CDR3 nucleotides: TGTGCCAGCAGCCCGGTGGTAGGGGTCCAGCATTTT.